The 3 T cell receptor beta chains below were found in one sample sequenced in a study of cytomegalovirus exposure and HLA in healthy donors. A multiplex PCR was run with 60 Vbeta primers and 13 Jbeta primers. Data came from immunoSEQ multiplex PCR; TCRdb stores just in-frame clones and leaves some out. The sample holds a few hundred thousand clones, roughly 80% seen once. Sequences were obtained from PBMCs. These receptors were taken from a girl aged 2 to 10 in good health and CMV-seronegative.

The genes are TRBV10-3 and TRBJ1-1; the D gene is possibly TRBD1 (6 bases). CDR1 is ENHRY and CDR2 is SYGVKD in the germline V gene. This CDR3 spans 14 amino acids. V lost 11 bases and J lost 0, with 16 bases in between. CDR3 loop: CASTGSPMNTEAFF. DNA of the CDR3: TGTGCCTCCACAGGGTCGCCTATGAACACTGAAGCTTTCTTT.

The chain couples TRBV7-3 to TRBJ2-2; maybe TRBD2 (6 bases). Looked up from germline, CDR1 is SGHTA and CDR2 is FQGTGA. The CDR3 sequence is 16 residues long. V was pared by 5 bases and J by 1 base, with 14 bases between. The CDR3 loop reads CASSPRGTLNTGELFF. The CDR3 DNA sequence: TGTGCCAGCAGCCCACGAGGGACTTTGAACACCGGGGAGCTGTTTTTT.

The chain is built from TRBV7-3 and TRBJ2-1; perhaps TRBD1 as D (5 bases). The CDR3 is 12 amino acids. CDR1 and CDR2 from the germline V gene are SGHTA and FQGTGA. V was trimmed by 2 bases and J by 9 bases, leaving 8 bases between them. The CDR3: CASSLQGGEQFF. The CDR3 coding sequence is TGTGCCAGCAGCTTACAGGGCGGTGAGCAGTTCTTC. The full variable domain, with the rest looked up from reference TRBV7-3 and TRBJ2-1, is GAGVSQTPSNKVTEKGKYVELRCDPISGHTALYWYRQSLGQGPEFLIYFQGTGAADDSGLPNDRFFAVRPEGSVSTLKIQRTERGDSAVYLCASSLQGGEQFFGPGTRLTVL.